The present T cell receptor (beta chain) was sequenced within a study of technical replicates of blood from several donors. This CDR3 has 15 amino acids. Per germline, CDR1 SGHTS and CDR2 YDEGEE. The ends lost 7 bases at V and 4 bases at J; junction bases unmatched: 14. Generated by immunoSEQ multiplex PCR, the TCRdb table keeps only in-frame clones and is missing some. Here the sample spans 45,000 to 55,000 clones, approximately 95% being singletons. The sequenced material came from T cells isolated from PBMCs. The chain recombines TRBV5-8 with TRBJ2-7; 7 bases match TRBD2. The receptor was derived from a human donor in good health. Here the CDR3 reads CASARRGGSVYEQYF. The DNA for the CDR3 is TGTGCCAGCGCTCGACGAGGCGGGAGCGTATACGAGCAGTACTTC.